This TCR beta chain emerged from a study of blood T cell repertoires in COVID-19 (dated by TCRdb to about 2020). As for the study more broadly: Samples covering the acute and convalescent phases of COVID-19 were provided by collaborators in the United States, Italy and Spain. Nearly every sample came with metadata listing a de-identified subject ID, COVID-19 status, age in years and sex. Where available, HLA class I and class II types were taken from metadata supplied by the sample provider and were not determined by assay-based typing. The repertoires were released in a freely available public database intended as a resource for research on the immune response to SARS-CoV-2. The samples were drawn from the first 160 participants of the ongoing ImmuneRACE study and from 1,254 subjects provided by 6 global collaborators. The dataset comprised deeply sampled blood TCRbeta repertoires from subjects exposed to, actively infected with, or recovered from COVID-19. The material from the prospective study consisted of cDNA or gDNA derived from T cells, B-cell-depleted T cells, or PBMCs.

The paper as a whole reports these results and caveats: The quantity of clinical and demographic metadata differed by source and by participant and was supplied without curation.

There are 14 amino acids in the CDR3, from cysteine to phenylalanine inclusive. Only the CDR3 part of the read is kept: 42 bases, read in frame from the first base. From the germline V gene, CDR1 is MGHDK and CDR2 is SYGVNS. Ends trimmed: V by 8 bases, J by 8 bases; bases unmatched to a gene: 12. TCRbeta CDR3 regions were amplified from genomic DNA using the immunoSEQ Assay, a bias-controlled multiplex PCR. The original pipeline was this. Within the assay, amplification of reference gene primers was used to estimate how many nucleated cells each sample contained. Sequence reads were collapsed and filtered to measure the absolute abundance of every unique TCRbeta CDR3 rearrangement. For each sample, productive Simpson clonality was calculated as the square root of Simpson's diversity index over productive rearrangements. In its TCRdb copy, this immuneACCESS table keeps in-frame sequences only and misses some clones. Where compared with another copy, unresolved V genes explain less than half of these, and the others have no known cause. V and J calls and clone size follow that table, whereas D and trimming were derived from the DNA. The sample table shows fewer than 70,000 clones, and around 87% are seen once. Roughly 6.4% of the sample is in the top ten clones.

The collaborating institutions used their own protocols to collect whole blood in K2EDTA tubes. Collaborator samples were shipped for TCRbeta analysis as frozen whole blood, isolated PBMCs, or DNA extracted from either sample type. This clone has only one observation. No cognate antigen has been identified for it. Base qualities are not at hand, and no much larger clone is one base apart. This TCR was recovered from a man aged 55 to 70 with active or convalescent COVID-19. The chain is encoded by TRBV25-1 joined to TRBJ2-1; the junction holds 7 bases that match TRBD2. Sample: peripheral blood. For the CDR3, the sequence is CASATSRRGDEQFF. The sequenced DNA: TGTGCCAGCGCGACTTCGCGACGGGGGGATGAGCAGTTCTTC.